Listed below are T cell receptor beta chains from one sample, sequenced in a study of shared clonotypes between healthy human individuals. TCRdb's copy holds only in-frame clones and misses some; the assay was immunoSEQ multiplex PCR. The table has millions of clones, just over 90% seen once; the top ten hold roughly 0.36%. The specimen sequenced was naive CD4+ T cells from PBMCs. These receptors were obtained from a young man in good health. Some clones in this sample may be carry-over from other donors' samples. CDR3s include the opening cysteine and the closing phenylalanine or tryptophan. Fields, in order: J gene, clone size, D gene, V gene, CDR3 length, CDR3 DNA, CDR3 protein. A D gene is named only where the DNA matches it firmly. Size is stated for part of the rows, as once, few or many counts, or as a class when the clone is expanded.

J: TRBJ2-1; size: .; D: TRBD1; V: TRBV7-9; length: 18; DNA: TGTGCCAGCAGCTCGTCGCAGGGGGCTCGAGGGAACTACAATGAGCAGTTCTTC; CDR3: CASSSSQGARGNYNEQFF
J: TRBJ1-5; size: .; D: .; V: TRBV10-2; length: 15; DNA: TGCGCCAGCAGTGCGAGGGGGGGGCCTAATCAGCCCCAGCATTTT; CDR3: CASSARGGPNQPQHF
J: TRBJ2-7; size: .; D: TRBD1; V: TRBV6-1; length: 14; DNA: TGTGCCAGCAGGGGGACAGGGAATGTTTACGAGCAGTACTTC; CDR3: CASRGTGNVYEQYF
J: TRBJ1-1; size: .; D: .; V: TRBV28; length: 14; DNA: TGTGCCAGCAGTCGAAGAGGCGCGGGCACTGAAGCTTTCTTT; CDR3: CASSRRGAGTEAFF
J: TRBJ1-2; size: .; D: TRBD1; V: TRBV5-4; length: 14; DNA: TGTGCCAGCAGCTCCGACAGGGGCTTTTATGGCTACACCTTC; CDR3: CASSSDRGFYGYTF
J: TRBJ1-5; size: .; D: .; V: TRBV5-4; length: 14; DNA: TGTGCCAGCAGCTGCGTCTCTTGTTTTCAGCCCCAGCATTTT; CDR3: CASSCVSCFQPQHF
J: TRBJ1-1; size: few; D: .; V: TRBV9; length: 14; DNA: TGTGCCAGCAGCGGAGGGGGAGGTGGCACTGAAGCTTTCTTT; CDR3: CASSGGGGGTEAFF
J: TRBJ2-7; size: .; D: .; V: TRBV30; length: 15; DNA: TGTGCCTGGACTACCCCGCGGGGCGATACCTACGAGCAGTACTTC; CDR3: CAWTTPRGDTYEQYF
J: TRBJ1-2; size: .; D: .; V: TRBV5-1; length: 17; DNA: TGCGCCAGCAGCCTCGGGACGGCACATCGAGCTAACTATGGCTACACCTTC; CDR3: CASSLGTAHRANYGYTF
J: TRBJ2-4; size: .; D: .; V: TRBV6-5; length: 16; DNA: TGTGCCAGCAGTTACCTGTCCAGGGAAGCCAAAAACATTCAGTACTTC; CDR3: CASSYLSREAKNIQYF
J: TRBJ2-2; size: few; D: .; V: TRBV19; length: 11; DNA: TGTGCCAGTAGTTTCACCGGGGAGCTGTTTTTT; CDR3: CASSFTGELFF
J: TRBJ2-1; size: .; D: .; V: TRBV5-1; length: 13; DNA: TGCGCCAGCAGCTCCCGGACTGACAATGAGCAGTTCTTC; CDR3: CASSSRTDNEQFF
J: TRBJ1-2; size: .; D: TRBD1; V: TRBV6-5; length: 15; DNA: TGTGCCAGCAGTTACTCTTGGGGGACAGGGGAAGGCTACACCTTC; CDR3: CASSYSWGTGEGYTF
J: TRBJ2-2; size: .; D: .; V: TRBV7-9; length: 16; DNA: TGTGCCAGCAGCCAGGACACGGGAAGGAGGGCCGGGGAGCTGTTTTTT; CDR3: CASSQDTGRRAGELFF
J: TRBJ1-3; size: .; D: .; V: TRBV9; length: 15; DNA: TGTGCCAGCAGCGCGACCGACGTCTCTGGAAACACCATATATTTT; CDR3: CASSATDVSGNTIYF
J: TRBJ2-7; size: .; D: .; V: TRBV2; length: 14; DNA: TGTGCCAGCAGTGAGCGGGACGCCTACTACGAGCAGTACTTC; CDR3: CASSERDAYYEQYF
J: TRBJ2-2; size: .; D: TRBD1; V: TRBV29-1; length: 13; DNA: TGCAGCGCCGGACAGGGGAGGACCGGGGAGCTGTTTTTT; CDR3: CSAGQGRTGELFF